This TCR beta chain was sequenced during a study of Graves' ophthalmopathy and Graves' hyperthyroidism. Moderate-to-severe activity, CAS ≥3, NOSPECS ≥4 and duration under 3 months were recorded for donors with ophthalmopathy. As the template, RNA transcripts were used to amplify TCR beta CDR3 regions. First-round RT-PCR used HTBI primers; second-round multiplex PCR followed. TCRdb redid the calling of the multiplex PCR reads with MiXCR, one entry per CDR3 protein. The sample includes about 400,000 distinct CDR3 sequences, approximately 16% of them seen just once. V was pared by 0 bases and J by 2 bases, with 8 bases between. Germline assignment: CDR1 KGHSH and CDR2 LQKENI. The CDR3 extends over 16 amino acids. Ten or more counts support this clonotype. Its antigen is not known. Findings and caveats of the study: Blood also harbored most expanded thyroid clonotypes above 0.001 frequency.

The specimen sequenced was peripheral blood. This TCR derives from a woman between 18 and 29 years old with Graves' ophthalmopathy. The rearrangement joins TRBV18 to TRBJ2-6; D uncertain. The CDR3 DNA reads TGTGCCAGCTCACCACCAATTGGGACTGGGGCCAACGTCCTGACTTTC. Protein: CASSPPIGTGANVLTF.